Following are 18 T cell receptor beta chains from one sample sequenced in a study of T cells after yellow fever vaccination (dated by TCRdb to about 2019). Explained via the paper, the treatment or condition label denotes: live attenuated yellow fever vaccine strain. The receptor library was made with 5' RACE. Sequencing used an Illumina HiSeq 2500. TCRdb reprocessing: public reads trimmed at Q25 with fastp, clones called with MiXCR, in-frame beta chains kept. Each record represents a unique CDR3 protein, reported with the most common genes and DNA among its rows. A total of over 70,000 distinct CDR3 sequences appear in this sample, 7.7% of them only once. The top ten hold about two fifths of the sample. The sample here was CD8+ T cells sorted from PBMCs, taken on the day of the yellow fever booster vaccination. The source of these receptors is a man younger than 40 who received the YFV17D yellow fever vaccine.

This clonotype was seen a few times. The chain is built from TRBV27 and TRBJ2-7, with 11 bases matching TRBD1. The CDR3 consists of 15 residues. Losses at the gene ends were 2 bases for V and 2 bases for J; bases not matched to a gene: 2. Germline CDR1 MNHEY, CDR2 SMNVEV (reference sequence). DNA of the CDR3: TGTGCCAGCAGTTTAGGGGGACAGGGGGCCTACGAGCAGTACTTC. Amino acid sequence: CASSLGGQGAYEQYF.

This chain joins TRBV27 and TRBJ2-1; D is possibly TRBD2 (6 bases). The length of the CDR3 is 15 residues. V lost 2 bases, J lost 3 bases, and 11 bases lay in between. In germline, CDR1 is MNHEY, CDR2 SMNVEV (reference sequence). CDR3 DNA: TGTGCCAGCAGTTTACAGGAGGGCAACTACAATGAGCAGTTCTTC. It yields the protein CASSLQEGNYNEQFF.

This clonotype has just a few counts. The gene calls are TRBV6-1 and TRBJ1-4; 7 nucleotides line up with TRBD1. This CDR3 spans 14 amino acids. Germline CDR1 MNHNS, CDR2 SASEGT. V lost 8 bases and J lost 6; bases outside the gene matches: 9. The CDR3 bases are TGTGCCAGCGGAAGGGGGCTGGGGGATGAAAAACTGTTTTTT. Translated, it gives CASGRGLGDEKLFF.

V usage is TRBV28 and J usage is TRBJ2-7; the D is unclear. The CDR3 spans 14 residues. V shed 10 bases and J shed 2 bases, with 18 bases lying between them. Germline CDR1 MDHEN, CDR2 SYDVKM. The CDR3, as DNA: TGTGCCATCACGAACCCAGCGAGCACCTACGAGCAGTACTTC. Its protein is CAITNPASTYEQYF.

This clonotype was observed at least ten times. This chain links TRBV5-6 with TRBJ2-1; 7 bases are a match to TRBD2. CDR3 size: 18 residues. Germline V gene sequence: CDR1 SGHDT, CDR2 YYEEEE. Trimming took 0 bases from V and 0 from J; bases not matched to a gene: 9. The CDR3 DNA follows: TGTGCCAGCAGCTTGGGTCTACTAGCGCAGAGCTCCTACAATGAGCAGTTCTTC. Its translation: CASSLGLLAQSSYNEQFF.

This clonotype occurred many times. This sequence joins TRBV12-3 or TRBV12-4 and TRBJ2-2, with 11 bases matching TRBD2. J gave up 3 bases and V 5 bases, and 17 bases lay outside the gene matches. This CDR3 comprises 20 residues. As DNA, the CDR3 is TGTGCCAGCAGTCCCCTTAGGGGGTTACTAGCGGGAGTAGACACCGGGGAGCTGTTTTTT. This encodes CASSPLRGLLAGVDTGELFF.

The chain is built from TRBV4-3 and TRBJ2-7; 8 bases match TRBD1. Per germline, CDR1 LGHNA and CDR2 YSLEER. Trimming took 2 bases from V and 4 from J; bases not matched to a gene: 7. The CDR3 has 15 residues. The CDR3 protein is CASSQYQGAMYEQYF. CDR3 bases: TGCGCCAGCAGCCAATACCAGGGGGCGATGTACGAGCAGTACTTC.

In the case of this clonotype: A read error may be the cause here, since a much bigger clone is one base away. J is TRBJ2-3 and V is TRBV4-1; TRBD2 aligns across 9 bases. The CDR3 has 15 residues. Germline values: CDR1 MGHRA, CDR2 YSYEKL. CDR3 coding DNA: TGCGCCAGCAGCCAAGTAGGACTAGCGCCAGATAAGCAGTATTTT. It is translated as CASSQVGLAPDKQYF.

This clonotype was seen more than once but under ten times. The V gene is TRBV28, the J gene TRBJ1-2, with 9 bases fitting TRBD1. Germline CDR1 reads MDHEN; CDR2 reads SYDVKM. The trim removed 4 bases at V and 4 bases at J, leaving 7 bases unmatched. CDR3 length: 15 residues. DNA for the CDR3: TGTGCCAGCAGTTCTACAGGGGGCAAAACCTATGGCTACACCTTC. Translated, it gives CASSSTGGKTYGYTF.

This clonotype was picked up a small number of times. CDR3 sequence (DNA): TGTGCCAGCCACCCTATAGGTCGGGGCTTGAACACTGAAGCTTTCTTT. Translation gives CASHPIGRGLNTEAFF. The chain couples TRBV6-1 to TRBJ1-1; D perhaps matches TRBD1 (5 bases). The CDR3 extends over 16 amino acids. Germline CDR1 reads MNHNS; CDR2 reads SASEGT. The germline V and J ends were trimmed by 8 bases and 0 bases, with 19 bases remaining between them.

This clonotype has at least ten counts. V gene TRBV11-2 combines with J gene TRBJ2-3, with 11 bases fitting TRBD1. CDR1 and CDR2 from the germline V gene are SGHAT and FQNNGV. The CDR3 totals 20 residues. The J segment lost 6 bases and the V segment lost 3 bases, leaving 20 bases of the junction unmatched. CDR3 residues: CASSFTGTGGGGLSDDTQYF. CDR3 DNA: TGTGCCAGCAGCTTTACCGGGACAGGGGGTGGAGGATTATCGGACGATACGCAGTATTTT. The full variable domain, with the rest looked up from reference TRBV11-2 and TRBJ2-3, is EAGVAQSPRYKIIEKRQSVAFWCNPISGHATLYWYQQILGQGPKLLIQFQNNGVVDDSQLPKDRFSAERLKGVDSTLKIQPAKLEDSAVYLCASSFTGTGGGGLSDDTQYFGPGTRLTVL.

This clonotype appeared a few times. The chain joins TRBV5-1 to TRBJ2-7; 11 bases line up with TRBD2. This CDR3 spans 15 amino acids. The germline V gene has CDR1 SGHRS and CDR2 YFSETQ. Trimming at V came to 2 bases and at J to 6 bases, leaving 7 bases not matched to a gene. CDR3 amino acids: CASSFGTSGISEQYF. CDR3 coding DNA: TGCGCCAGCAGCTTTGGGACTAGCGGTATCTCCGAGCAGTACTTC.

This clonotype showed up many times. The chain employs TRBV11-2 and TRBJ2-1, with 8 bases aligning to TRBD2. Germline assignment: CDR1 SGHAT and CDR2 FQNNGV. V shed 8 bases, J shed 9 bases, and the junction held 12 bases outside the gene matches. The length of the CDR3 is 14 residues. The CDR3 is CASRSGSLGSEQFF. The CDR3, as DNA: TGTGCCAGCCGCAGCGGGAGCCTGGGGAGTGAGCAGTTCTTC.

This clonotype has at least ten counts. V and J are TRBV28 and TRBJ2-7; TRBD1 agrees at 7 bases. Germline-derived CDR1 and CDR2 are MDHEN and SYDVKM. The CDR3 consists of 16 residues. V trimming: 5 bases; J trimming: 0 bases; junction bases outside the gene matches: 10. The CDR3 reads CASSPGTADSSYEQYF. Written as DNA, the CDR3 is TGTGCCAGCAGTCCGGGGACAGCAGATAGCTCCTACGAGCAGTACTTC.

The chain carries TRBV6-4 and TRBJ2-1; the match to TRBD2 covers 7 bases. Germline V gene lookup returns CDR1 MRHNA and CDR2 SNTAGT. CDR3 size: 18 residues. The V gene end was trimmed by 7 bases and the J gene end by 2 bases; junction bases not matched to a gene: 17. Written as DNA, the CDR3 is TGTGCCAGCATCTCTGAGGCTAGCGGTAGCCCGACCTACAATGAGCAGTTCTTC. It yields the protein CASISEASGSPTYNEQFF.

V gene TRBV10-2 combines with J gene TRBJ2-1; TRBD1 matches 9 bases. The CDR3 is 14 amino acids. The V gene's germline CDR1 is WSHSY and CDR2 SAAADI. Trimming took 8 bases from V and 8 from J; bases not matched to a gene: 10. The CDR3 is CASRKGQGIDEQFF. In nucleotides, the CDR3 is TGCGCCAGCCGTAAGGGACAGGGTATCGATGAGCAGTTCTTC.

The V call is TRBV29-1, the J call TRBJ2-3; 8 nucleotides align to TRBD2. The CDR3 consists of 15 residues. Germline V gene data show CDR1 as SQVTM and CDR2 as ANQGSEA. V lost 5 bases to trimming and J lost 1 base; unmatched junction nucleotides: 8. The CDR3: CSVTLADKGTDTQYF. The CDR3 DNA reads TGCAGCGTTACACTAGCGGATAAGGGCACAGATACGCAGTATTTT.

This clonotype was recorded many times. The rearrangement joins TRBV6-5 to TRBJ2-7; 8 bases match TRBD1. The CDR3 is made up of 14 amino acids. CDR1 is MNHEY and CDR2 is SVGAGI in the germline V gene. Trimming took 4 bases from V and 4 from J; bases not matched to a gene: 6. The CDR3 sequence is CASSLGQGVYEQYF. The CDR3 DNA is TGTGCCAGCAGTTTAGGACAGGGCGTATACGAGCAGTACTTC.